The sample holds many counts of the clone carrying this T cell receptor (beta chain). CDR1 and CDR2 (germline): SGHAT, FQDESV (reference sequence). This CDR3 has 13 amino acids. Deletions cut 6 bases from V and 0 bases from J, with 7 bases between. The data stem from a study of T cells of healthy individuals. TCRdb reanalysed the 5' RACE reads using MiXCR and keeps one entry per CDR3 protein. The repertoire includes about 82,000 distinct CDR3 sequences, roughly 5% of them detected once, and about 7.5% sits in the top ten. The source is a female donor in good health. The genes are TRBV11-1 and TRBJ2-3, with D perhaps matching TRBD1 or TRBD2 (5 bases each). The CDR3 DNA follows: TGTGCCAGCAGTAGGGACAGCACAGATACGCAGTATTTT. Amino acids: CASSRDSTDTQYF.